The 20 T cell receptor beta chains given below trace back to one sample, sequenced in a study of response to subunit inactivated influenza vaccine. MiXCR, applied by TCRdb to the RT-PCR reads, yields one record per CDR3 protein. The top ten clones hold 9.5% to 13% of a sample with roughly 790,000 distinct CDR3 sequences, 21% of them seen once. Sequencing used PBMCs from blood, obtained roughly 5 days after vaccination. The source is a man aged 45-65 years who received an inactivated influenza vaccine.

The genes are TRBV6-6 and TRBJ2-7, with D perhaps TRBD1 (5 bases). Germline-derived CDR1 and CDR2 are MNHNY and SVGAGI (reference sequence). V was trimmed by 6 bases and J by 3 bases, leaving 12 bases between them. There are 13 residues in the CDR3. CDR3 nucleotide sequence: TGTGCCAGCAGACCTGGGGCCGGCTACGAGCAGTACTTC. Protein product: CASRPGAGYEQYF.

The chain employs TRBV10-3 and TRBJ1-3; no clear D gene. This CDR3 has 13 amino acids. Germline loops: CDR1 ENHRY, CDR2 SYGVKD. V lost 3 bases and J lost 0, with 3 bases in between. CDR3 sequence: CAISDGSGNTIYF. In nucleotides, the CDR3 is TGTGCCATCAGTGATGGCTCTGGAAACACCATATATTTT.

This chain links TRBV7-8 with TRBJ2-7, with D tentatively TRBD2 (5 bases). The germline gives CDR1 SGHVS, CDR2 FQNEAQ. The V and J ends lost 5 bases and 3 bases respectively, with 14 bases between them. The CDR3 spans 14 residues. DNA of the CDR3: TGTGCCAGCAGCCCCCCCCGGACTCTCTACGAGCAGTACTTC. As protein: CASSPPRTLYEQYF.

The CDR3 loop reads CATLLRLTGGYGYTF. As DNA, the CDR3 is TGTGCCACCCTCCTACGCTTAACAGGGGGCTATGGCTACACCTTC. The chain recombines TRBV6-1 with TRBJ1-2; 8 bases are a match to TRBD1. The length of the CDR3 is 15 residues. CDR1 and CDR2 (germline): MNHNS, SASEGT. V lost 10 bases and J lost 4; bases outside the gene matches: 14.

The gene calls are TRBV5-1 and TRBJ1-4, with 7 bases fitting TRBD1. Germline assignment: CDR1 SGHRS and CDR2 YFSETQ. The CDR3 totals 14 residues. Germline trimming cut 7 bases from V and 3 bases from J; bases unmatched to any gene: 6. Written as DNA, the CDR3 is TGCGCCAGCGGCCATGGGACAGCTAATGAAAAACTGTTTTTT. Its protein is CASGHGTANEKLFF.

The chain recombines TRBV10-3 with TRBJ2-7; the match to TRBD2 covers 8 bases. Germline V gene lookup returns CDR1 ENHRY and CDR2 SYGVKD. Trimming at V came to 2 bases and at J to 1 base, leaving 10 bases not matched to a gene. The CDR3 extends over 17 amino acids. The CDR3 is CAISEIRGLAGSYEQYF. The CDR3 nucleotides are TGTGCCATCAGTGAGATCCGGGGGCTAGCGGGTTCCTACGAGCAGTACTTC.

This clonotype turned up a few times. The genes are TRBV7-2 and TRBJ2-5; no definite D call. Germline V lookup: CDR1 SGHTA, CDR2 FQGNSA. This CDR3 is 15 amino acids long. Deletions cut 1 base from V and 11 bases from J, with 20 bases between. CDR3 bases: TGTGCCAGCAGCTTAGGCAGGTCGGGTGCGTTGACTCAGTACTTC. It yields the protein CASSLGRSGALTQYF. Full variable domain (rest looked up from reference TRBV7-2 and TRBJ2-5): GAGVSQSPSNKVTEKGKDVELRCDPISGHTALYWYRQSLGQGLEFLIYFQGNSAPDKSGLPSDRFSAERTGGSVSTLTIQRTQQEDSAVYLCASSLGRSGALTQYFGPGTRLLVL.

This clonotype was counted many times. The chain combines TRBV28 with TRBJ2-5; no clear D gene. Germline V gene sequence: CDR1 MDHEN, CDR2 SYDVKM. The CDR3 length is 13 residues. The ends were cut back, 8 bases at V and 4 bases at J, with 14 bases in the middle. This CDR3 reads CASSPGSGETQYF. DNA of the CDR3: TGTGCCAGCTCCCCCGGCTCAGGAGAGACCCAGTACTTC.

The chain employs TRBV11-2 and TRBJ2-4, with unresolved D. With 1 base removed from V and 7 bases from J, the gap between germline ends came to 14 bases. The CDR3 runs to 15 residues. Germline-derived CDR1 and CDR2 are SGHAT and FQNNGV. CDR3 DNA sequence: TGTGCCAGCAGCTTAGGGTTCGGTATTACGAACATTCAGTACTTC. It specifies CASSLGFGITNIQYF.

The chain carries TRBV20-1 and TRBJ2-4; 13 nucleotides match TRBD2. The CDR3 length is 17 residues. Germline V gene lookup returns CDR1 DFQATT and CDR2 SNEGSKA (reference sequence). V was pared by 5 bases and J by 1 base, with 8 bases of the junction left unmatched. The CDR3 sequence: CSAGLAGALGAKNIQYF. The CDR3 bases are TGCAGTGCTGGACTAGCGGGAGCCCTTGGGGCCAAAAACATTCAGTACTTC.

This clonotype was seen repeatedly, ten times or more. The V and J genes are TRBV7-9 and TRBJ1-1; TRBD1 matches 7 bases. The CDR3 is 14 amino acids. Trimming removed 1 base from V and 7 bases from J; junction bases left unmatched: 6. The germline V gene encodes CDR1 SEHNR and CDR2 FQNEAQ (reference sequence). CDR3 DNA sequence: TGTGCCAGCAGCTTAGATAAGGGGGCCGATGAAGCTTTCTTT. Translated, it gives CASSLDKGADEAFF.

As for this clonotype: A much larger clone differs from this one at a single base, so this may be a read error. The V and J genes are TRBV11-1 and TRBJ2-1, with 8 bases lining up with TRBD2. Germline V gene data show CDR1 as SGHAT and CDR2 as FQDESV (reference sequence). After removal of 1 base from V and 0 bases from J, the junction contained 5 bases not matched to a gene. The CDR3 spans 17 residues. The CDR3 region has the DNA TGTGCCAGCAGCTTAGGGGGACTAGGCGGCTCCTACAATGAGCAGTTCTTC. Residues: CASSLGGLGGSYNEQFF.

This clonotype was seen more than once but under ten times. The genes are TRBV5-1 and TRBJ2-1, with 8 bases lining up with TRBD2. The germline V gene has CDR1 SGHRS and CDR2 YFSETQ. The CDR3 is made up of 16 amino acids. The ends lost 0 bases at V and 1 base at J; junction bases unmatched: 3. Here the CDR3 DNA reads TGCGCCAGCAGCTTGGGCGGGAGGCTATCCTACAATGAGCAGTTCTTC. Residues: CASSLGGRLSYNEQFF.

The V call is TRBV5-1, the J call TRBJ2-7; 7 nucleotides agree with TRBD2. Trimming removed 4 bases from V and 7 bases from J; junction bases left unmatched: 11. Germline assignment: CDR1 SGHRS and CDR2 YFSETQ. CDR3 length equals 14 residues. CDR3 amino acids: CASSPGRGSGEQYF. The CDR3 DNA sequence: TGCGCCAGCAGCCCTGGGAGGGGTTCGGGAGAGCAGTACTTC.

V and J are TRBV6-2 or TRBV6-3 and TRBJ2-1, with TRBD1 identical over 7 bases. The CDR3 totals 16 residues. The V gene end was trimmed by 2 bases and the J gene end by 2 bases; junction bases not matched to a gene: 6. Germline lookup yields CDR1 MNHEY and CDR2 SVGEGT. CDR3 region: CASSYEGGKPYNEQFF. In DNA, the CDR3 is TGTGCCAGCAGTTACGAAGGGGGCAAACCCTACAATGAGCAGTTCTTC.

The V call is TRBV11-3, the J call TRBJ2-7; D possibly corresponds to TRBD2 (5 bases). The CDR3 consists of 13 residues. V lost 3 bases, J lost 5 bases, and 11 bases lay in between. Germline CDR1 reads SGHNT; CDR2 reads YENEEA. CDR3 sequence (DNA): TGTGCCAGCAGCTTGATGGCGGGCAACGAGCAGTACTTC. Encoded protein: CASSLMAGNEQYF.

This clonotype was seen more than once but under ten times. The CDR3 sequence is CASSATGGDTQYF. The CDR3 coding sequence is TGTGCCAGCAGCGCTACAGGGGGAGATACGCAGTATTTT. The chain links TRBV9 to TRBJ2-3, with 8 bases matching TRBD1. The V segment lost 3 bases and the J segment 5 bases; nucleotides outside the gene matches: 2. CDR3 length: 13 amino acids. Germline values: CDR1 SGDLS, CDR2 YYNGEE.

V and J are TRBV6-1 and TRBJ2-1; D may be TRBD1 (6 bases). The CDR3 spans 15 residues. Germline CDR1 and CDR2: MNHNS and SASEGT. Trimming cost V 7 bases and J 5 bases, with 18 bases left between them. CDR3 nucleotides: TGTGCCAGCAACAAATACAGGGCCCCCCACAATGAGCAGTTCTTC. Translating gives CASNKYRAPHNEQFF.

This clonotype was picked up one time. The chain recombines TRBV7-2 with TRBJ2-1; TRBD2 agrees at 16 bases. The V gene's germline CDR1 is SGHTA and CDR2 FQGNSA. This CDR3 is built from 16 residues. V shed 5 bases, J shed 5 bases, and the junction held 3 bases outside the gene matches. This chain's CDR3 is CASSTGTSGRDNEQFF. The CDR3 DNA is TGTGCCAGCAGCACTGGGACTAGCGGGAGGGACAATGAGCAGTTCTTC.

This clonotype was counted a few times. The CDR3 here is CSVATYGSTDTQYF. The CDR3 coding sequence is TGCAGCGTTGCGACATACGGTAGCACAGATACGCAGTATTTT. This sequence joins TRBV29-1 and TRBJ2-3; D call uncertain. This CDR3 has 14 residues. Germline assignment: CDR1 SQVTM and CDR2 ANQGSEA. The V end was cut by 4 bases, the J end by 0 bases, with 11 bases between.